This T cell receptor beta chain was obtained from a study of cytomegalovirus exposure and HLA in healthy donors. V lost 8 bases to trimming and J lost 1 base; unmatched junction nucleotides: 8. The CDR3 consists of 14 residues. CDR1 is MNHNY, CDR2 SVGAGI, per germline (reference sequence). The data were produced by immunoSEQ multiplex PCR, yet TCRdb's version contains in-frame clones alone and is incomplete. Seen here are 150,000 to 200,000 clones, more than 75% observed once, and the top ten hold 7.2%. The material sequenced was PBMCs. This receptor was obtained from a man aged 25 to 40 in good health and CMV-seropositive. The V and J genes are TRBV6-6 and TRBJ2-7, with 7 bases identical to TRBD1. Here the CDR3 DNA reads TGTGCCAGCTCCGGACAGGCGCCTTCCTACGAGCAGTACTTC. Translating gives CASSGQAPSYEQYF.